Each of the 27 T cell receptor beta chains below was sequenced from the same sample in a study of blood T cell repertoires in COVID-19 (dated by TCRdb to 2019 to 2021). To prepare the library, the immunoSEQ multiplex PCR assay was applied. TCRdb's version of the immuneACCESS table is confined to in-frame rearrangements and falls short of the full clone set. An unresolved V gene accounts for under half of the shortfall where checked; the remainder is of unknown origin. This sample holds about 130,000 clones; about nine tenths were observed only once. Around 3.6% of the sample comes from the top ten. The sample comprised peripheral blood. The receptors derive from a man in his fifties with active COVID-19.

Here the CDR3 reads CAIRGGQFPRYGYTF. The DNA for the CDR3 is TGTGCCATCAGGGGGGGACAGTTCCCTAGGTATGGCTACACCTTC. The rearrangement links TRBV2 to TRBJ1-2; TRBD1 aligns across 7 bases. Germline CDR1 reads SNHLY; CDR2 reads FYNNEI. The CDR3 loop spans 15 amino acids. V gave up 10 bases and J gave up 5 bases; unmatched junction bases: 16.

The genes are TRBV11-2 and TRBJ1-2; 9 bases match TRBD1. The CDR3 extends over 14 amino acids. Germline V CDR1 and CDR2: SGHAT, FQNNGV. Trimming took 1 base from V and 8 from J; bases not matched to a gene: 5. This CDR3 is CASSLAGQGTGYTF. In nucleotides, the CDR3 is TGTGCCAGCAGCTTAGCGGGACAGGGAACCGGCTACACCTTC.

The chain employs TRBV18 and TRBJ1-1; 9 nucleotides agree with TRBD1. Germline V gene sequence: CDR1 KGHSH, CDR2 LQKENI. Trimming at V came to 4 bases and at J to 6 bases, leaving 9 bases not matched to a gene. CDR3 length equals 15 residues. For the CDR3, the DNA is TGTGCCAGCTCACGGAGTTACAGGGGGCTCTCTGAAGCTTTCTTT. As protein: CASSRSYRGLSEAFF. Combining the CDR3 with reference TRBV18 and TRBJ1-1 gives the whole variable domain NAGVMQNPRHLVRRRGQEARLRCSPMKGHSHVYWYRQLPEEGLKFMVYLQKENIIDESGMPKERFSAEFPKEGPSILRIQQVVRGDSAAYFCASSRSYRGLSEAFFGQGTRLTVV.

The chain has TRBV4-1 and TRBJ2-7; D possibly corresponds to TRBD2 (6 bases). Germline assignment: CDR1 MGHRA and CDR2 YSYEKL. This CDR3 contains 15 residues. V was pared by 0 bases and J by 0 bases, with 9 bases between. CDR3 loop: CASSQERDPSYEQYF. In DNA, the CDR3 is TGCGCCAGCAGCCAAGAGCGGGACCCCTCCTACGAGCAGTACTTC.

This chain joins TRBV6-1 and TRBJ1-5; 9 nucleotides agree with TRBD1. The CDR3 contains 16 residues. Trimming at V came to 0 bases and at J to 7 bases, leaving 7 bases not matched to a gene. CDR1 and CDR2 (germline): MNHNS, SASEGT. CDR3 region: CASSEAPGTGNQPQHF. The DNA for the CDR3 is TGTGCCAGCAGTGAAGCCCCCGGGACAGGGAACCAGCCCCAGCATTTT.

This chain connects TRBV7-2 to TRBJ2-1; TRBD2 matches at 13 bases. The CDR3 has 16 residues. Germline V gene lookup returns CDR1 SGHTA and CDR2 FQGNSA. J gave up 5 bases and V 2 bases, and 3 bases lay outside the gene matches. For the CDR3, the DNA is TGTGCCAGCAGCTTATCGGGGACTAGCGGGGACAATGAGCAGTTCTTC. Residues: CASSLSGTSGDNEQFF.

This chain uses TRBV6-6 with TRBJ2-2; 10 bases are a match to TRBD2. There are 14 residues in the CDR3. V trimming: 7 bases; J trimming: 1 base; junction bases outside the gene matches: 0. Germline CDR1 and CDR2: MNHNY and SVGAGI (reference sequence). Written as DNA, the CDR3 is TGTGCCAGCATAGCGGGAGGGAACACCGGGGAGCTGTTTTTT. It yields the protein CASIAGGNTGELFF.

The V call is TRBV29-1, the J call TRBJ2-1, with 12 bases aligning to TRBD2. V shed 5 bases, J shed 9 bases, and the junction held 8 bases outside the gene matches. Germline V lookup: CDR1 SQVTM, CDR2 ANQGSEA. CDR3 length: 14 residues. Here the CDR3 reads CSVTRLAGAGEQFF. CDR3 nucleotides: TGCAGCGTTACACGACTAGCGGGAGCAGGTGAGCAGTTCTTC.

CDR3 DNA sequence: TGTGCCAGCAGCTTAGGGCGGCCAGGGAAAAAACTGTTTTTT. Its translation is CASSLGRPGKKLFF. The chain recombines TRBV7-2 with TRBJ1-4; possible D gene TRBD1, 5 bases. Germline assignment: CDR1 SGHTA and CDR2 FQGNSA. The CDR3 covers 14 residues. V shed 1 base and J shed 9 bases, with 12 bases lying between them.

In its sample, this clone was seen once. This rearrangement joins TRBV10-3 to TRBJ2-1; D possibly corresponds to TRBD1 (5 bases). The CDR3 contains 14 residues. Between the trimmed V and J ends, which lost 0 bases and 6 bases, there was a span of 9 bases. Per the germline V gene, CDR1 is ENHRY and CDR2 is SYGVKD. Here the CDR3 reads CAISESGQVNEQFF. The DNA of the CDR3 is TGTGCCATCAGTGAGTCGGGGCAGGTCAATGAGCAGTTCTTC.

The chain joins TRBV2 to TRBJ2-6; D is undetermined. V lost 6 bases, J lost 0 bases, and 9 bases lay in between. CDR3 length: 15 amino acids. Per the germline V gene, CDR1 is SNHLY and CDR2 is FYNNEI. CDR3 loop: CASRYMLSGANVLTF. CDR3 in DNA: TGTGCCAGCAGGTACATGCTCTCTGGGGCCAACGTCCTGACTTTC. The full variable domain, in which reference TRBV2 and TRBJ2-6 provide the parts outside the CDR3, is EPEVTQTPSHQVTQMGQEVILRCVPISNHLYFYWYRQILGQKVEFLVSFYNNEISEKSEIFDDQFSVERPDGSNFTLKIRSTKLEDSAMYFCASRYMLSGANVLTFGAGSRLTVL.

The CDR3 sequence: CASSFFGSSTGELFF. The CDR3, as DNA: TGTGCCAGCAGCTTTTTCGGGAGTAGTACCGGGGAGCTGTTTTTT. The chain couples TRBV7-2 to TRBJ2-2; D might be TRBD2 (6 bases). Trimming cost V 3 bases and J 5 bases, with 13 bases left between them. The CDR3 extends over 15 amino acids. From germline, CDR1 is SGHTA and CDR2 FQGNSA.

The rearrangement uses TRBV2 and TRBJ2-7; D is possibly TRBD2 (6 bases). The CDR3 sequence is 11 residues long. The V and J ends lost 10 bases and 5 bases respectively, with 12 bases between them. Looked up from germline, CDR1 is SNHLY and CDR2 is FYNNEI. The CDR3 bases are TGTGCCACCGCTTGGGAGGACGAGCAGTACTTC. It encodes CATAWEDEQYF.

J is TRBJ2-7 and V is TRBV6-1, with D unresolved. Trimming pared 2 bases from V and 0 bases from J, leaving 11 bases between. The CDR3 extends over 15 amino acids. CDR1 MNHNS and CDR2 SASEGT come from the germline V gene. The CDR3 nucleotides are TGTGCCAGCAGTGAATGGCAGACTCACTCCTACGAGCAGTACGTC. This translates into CASSEWQTHSYEQYV.

The CDR3 is CASDPGHGVGQPQHF. CDR3 nucleotides: TGTGCCAGTGACCCGGGACACGGGGTCGGTCAGCCCCAGCATTTT. The V and J genes are TRBV5-5 and TRBJ1-5; D possibly corresponds to TRBD1 (6 bases). The V gene lost 8 bases and the J gene lost 6 bases, with 21 bases spanning the gap. The CDR3 is 15 amino acids. The V gene's germline CDR1 is SGHKS and CDR2 YYEKEE (reference sequence).

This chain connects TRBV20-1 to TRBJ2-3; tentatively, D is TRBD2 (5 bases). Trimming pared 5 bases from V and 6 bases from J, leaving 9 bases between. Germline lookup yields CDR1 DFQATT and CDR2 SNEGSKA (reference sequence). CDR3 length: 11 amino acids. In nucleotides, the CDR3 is TGCAGTGCTGGTCTAGCTGATACGCAGTATTTT. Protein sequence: CSAGLADTQYF.

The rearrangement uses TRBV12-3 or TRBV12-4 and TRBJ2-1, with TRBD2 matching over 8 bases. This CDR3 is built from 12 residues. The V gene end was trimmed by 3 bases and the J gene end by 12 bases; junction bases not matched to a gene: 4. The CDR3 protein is CASSFAGGLQFF. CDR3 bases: TGTGCCAGCAGTTTCGCGGGGGGCTTGCAGTTCTTC.

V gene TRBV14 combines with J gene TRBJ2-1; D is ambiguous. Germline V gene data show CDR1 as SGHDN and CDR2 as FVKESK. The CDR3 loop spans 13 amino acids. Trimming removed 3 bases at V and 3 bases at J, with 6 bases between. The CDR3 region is CASSQARYNEQFF. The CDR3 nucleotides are TGTGCCAGCAGCCAGGCTCGCTACAATGAGCAGTTCTTC.

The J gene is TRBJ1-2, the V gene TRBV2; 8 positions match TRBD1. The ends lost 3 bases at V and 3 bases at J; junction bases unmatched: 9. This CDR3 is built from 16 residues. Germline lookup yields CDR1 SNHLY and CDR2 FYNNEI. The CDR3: CASSELHRTGYYGYTF. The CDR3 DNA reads TGTGCCAGCAGTGAGTTGCATCGGACAGGGTACTATGGCTACACCTTC.

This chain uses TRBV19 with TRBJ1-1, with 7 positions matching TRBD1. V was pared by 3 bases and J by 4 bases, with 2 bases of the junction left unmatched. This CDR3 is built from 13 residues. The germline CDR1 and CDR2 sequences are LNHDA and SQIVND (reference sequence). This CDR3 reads CASSITGATEAFF. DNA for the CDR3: TGTGCCAGTAGTATCACAGGGGCCACTGAAGCTTTCTTT.

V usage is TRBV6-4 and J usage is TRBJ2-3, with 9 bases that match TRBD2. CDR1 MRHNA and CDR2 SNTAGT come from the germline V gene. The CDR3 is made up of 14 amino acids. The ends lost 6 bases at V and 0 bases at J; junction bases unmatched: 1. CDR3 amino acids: CASRAGGSTDTQYF. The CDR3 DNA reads TGTGCCAGCAGGGCGGGGGGGAGCACAGATACGCAGTATTTT.

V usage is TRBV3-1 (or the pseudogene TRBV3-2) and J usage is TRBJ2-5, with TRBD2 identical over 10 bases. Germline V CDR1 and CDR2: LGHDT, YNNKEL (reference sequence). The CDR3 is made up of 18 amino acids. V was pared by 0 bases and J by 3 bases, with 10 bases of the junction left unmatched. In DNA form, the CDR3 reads TGTGCCAGCAGCCAAGAAAGGTTACTAGCGGGAAAAGAAGAGACCCAGTACTTC. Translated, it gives CASSQERLLAGKEETQYF.

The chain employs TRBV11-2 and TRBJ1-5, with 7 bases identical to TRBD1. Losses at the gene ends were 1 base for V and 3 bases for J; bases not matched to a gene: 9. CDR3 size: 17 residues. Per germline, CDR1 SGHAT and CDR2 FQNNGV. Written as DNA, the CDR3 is TGTGCCAGCAGCTTAGCAACAGGGGCTGGGATCAATCAGCCCCAGCATTTT. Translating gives CASSLATGAGINQPQHF. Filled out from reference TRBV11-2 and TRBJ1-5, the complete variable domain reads EAGVAQSPRYKIIEKRQSVAFWCNPISGHATLYWYQQILGQGPKLLIQFQNNGVVDDSQLPKDRFSAERLKGVDSTLKIQPAKLEDSAVYLCASSLATGAGINQPQHFGDGTRLSIL.

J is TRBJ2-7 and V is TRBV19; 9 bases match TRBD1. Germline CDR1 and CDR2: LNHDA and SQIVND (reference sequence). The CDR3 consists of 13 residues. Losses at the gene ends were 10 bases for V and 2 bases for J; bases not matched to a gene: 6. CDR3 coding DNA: TGTGCCATCCTAAACAGGGGGCCCTACGAGCAGTACGTC. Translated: CAILNRGPYEQYV.

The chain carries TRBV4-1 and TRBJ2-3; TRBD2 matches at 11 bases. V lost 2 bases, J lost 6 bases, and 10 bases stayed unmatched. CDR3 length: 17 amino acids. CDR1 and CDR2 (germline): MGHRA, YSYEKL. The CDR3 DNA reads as TGCGCCAGCAGCCAATCCCTAGCGGGAGGATTAAGGGATACGCAGTATTTT. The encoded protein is CASSQSLAGGLRDTQYF.

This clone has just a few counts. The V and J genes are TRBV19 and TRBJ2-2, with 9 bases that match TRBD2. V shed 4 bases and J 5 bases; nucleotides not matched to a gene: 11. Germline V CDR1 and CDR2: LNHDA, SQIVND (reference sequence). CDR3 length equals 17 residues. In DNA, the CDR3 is TGTGCCAGTAGTACTATCTCCGGGACTAGCTTAACCGGGGAGCTGTTTTTT. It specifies CASSTISGTSLTGELFF. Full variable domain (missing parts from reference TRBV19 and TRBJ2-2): DGGITQSPKYLFRKEGQNVTLSCEQNLNHDAMYWYRQDPGQGLRLIYYSQIVNDFQKGDIAEGYSVSREKKESFPLTVTSAQKNPTAFYLCASSTISGTSLTGELFFGEGSRLTVL.

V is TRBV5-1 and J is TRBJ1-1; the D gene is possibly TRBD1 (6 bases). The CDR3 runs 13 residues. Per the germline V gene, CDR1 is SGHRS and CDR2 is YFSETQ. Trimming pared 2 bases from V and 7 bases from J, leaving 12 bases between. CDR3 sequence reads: CASSFHQGSEAFF. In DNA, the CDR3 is TGCGCCAGCAGCTTCCACCAGGGGAGTGAAGCTTTCTTT.